Listed here is a single T cell receptor (beta chain). This clone showed up just once. What antigen it recognizes has not been identified. Per-base qualities were not stored, and no clone one base away is much larger. The data belong to a study of cytomegalovirus exposure and HLA in healthy donors (dated by TCRdb to the late 2010s). A note on the overall study: In an earlier analysis of some 550 of the donors, about 260 Gb of sequence data and 95 million to 130 million unique TCR beta sequences from 180 million or so T cells were reported. About 300 gigabases of sequencing data and around 80 million unique TCR sequences made up an early release that covered approximately 700 HLA-typed donors. Of the 300 to 450 genotyped donors, over 80% were placed in the genetic ancestry cluster associated with self-reported Caucasian donors. The aim of the study was to test whether cataloging public T cell receptors could identify signatures of past pathogen exposure. The T cell repertoires of about 700 subjects were profiled by immunosequencing and related to cytomegalovirus serostatus. In addition to the first cohort of 650 to 800 subjects, a separate validation cohort of 120 different subjects was used. To predict cytomegalovirus infection status, the study combined high-throughput TCR immunosequencing, statistical association of individual TCRs with disease status, and machine learning. A later analysis re-examined previously published TCR beta repertoires from just over 650 donors and added high-resolution HLA genotyping to investigate patterns of TCR occurrence. In the later analysis, no new phenotypic data were used to find candidate immune exposures; instead, reliance was placed on TCR beta sequences and their occurrence across donors. An earlier analysis of 587 of the donors used high-throughput TCR beta sequencing to judge whether each TCR beta V gene segment behaved as functional or pseudogenic. Alongside the repertoire data, information on donor age, sex, ethnicity and CMV serostatus was compiled. A later genetic analysis used genome-wide SNP genotypes for about 65% of the 666 donors, treating that subset as a discovery cohort. Every discovery cohort repertoire had been produced on one sequencing platform. Class I and class II HLA loci were covered by the typing at four-digit resolution. The number of donors typed differed by locus, with about 629-640 for A, B, C, DRB1 and DQB1, roughly 520 for DQA1, nearly 610 for DPA1, and under 490 for DPB1. Because of strong linkage in the cohort, 5 or 6 DR-DQ haplotypes were treated as single units for association and clustering. Among about 360 genotyped donors of the cohort, an average of about 240,000 unique TCR beta nucleotide sequences were sequenced per donor, about a sixth of them non-productive. Study-wide findings and limitations: The study listed approximately 150 TCR beta chains as associated with cytomegalovirus. Immune exposure information for the cohort was limited to CMV serostatus. Several of the top co-occurrence clusters appeared to be linked to parvovirus B19, influenza, CMV and Epstein-Barr virus, according to a later analysis. In vitro tests confirmed that three of the cytomegalovirus-associated TCR beta chains recognize cytomegalovirus antigens. The sequencing pipeline was judged likely to have produced a cluster of highly shared sequence variants as a technical artifact. The classifier was reported to diagnose cytomegalovirus status with high specificity and sensitivity in both the original cohort and the validation cohort. Compared with the approximately 670-donor mean, donors in an Asian-associated ancestry cluster had fewer N-insertions in productive TCRs, according to a later genetic analysis. In an earlier analysis of roughly 500 of the donors, most TCR beta V segments appeared in productive rearrangements about 87% or about 30% of the time, broadly matching IMGT annotations. Compared with equally common non-associated chains, HLA-associated TCR beta chains in a later analysis were more clonally expanded and had lower generation probabilities. Only TCR beta chains were sequenced in this cohort, and the absence of alpha or paired-chain data limited detectable features. Linkage disequilibrium might explain the correlated functional status among segregating V segments, but an unknown experimental factor could not be excluded. About 17 rarely observed V segments, including chromosome 9 orphons, were excluded from the earlier analysis of about 600 of the donors because counts were too low. Across donors, most TCR sequences were observed very rarely, whereas some public TCRs were present in many individuals. Some IMGT-functional V segments, including TRBV6-2 and TRBV6-3, could not be told apart with the 87-base-pair reads, so those segments were excluded. In a later analysis, TCR association rates were found to vary across HLA loci, with the most associated TCRs seen for DRB1 alleles and the fewest for HLA-C alleles. A further reported finding was that TCR beta sequences accurately predicted the HLA-A and HLA-B alleles for most subjects in the first cohort. Assigning TCR associations to individual alleles was difficult when HLA alleles, especially DR and DQ, strongly co-occurred. An association between a missense DCLRE1C variant and V-gene and J-gene trimming of TCR beta chains was found in a later genetic analysis and replicated in an independent cohort. According to a later analysis, most CMV-associated TCR beta chains appeared to be HLA-restricted, and the HLA associations seemed to be driven largely by CMV exposure. Specific HLA alleles were associated with over 15,000 TCR beta sequences at a false discovery rate of 0.05 in a later analysis. Because HLA typing was unavailable for some donors at each locus, only the typed subset was used in association tests. The authors suggested that the approach could potentially be extended to other disease states and immunological phenotypes. Presence/absence analyses assumed roughly uniform sequencing depth across donors, an assumption that may not hold.

The receptor library was made with the immunoSEQ multiplex PCR assay. The multiplex PCR relied on a mix of 60 forward primers for TCR Vbeta segments and 13 reverse primers for TCR Jbeta segments. Amplification of the CDR3 region of rearranged TCR beta genes was performed with a multiplex PCR assay on genomic DNA. The Illumina HiSeq System was used to sequence the amplified TCR beta libraries as 87-base-pair reads. Per the source publication's procedure: Across the 666 repertoires, a later analysis counted roughly 77 million unique TCR beta chains, approximately 10 million of which were shared by at least two donors. Raw reads were error-corrected and collapsed into unique sequences by a nearest-neighbor algorithm in which closely related sequences were merged to remove PCR and sequencing errors. CDR3 sequences were aligned to IMGT reference sequences to assign V, D and J gene segments. Each retained sequence needed at least a six-nucleotide match to both a V gene segment and a J gene segment. A rearrangement counted as productive if the CDR3 had no stop codons and remained in frame with V and J, and every other rearrangement counted as non-productive. Following IMGT convention, CDR3 was defined as the stretch from the second conserved V-encoded cysteine up to the conserved J-encoded phenylalanine. Sequences without an unambiguous match to a single V gene segment were excluded from the earlier analysis of a few hundred of the donors. An earlier analysis of roughly 590 of the donors called V segments functional above 56.7% productive rearrangements and segregating when the between-donor standard deviation exceeded 5%. To diagnose cytomegalovirus status from the catalog of TCR beta chain sequences, a statistical classification framework was built. A later analysis assigned V and J genes by comparing TCR nucleotide sequences with IMGT/GENE-DB human TR gene sequences. The TCRdist pipeline was used in a later analysis to assign CDR3 sequences and most-parsimonious VDJ recombination scenarios. A later analysis defined each TCR beta chain by its CDR3 amino acid sequence plus V-gene family, and excluded reads lacking a unique V-gene family. To address suspected cross-contamination and a sequencing artifact, a later analysis removed some 620 highly shared, low-generation-probability nucleotide sequences. In a later analysis, a clonal expansion index was calculated for each public chain from normalized within-repertoire ranks of inferred template counts. In a later analysis, generation probabilities were computed with a VDJ recombination model fitted to out-of-frame rearrangements, and the resulting probabilities were checked against IGoR. In a later analysis, hypergeometric tests were used to score TCR-TCR, TCR-HLA and TCR-CMV co-occurrence, with a repertoire-size bias correction applied to TCR pairs. To estimate false discovery rates, a later analysis permuted the HLA or CMV assignments 20 times. In a later analysis, co-occurring TCRs were grouped with DBSCAN, and TCRdist sequence similarity was added when clustering was performed within HLA-allele-positive subsets. Co-occurrence clustering excluded repertoires with fewer than 30,000 or more than 120,000 public chains, plus five with anomalous nucleotide sharing. What TCRdb holds here is the immuneACCESS table cut down to in-frame rearrangements. Part of the clones is not present; checked against another copy, under half of the missing clones reflect an unresolved V gene, and the others are unexplained. V and J calls and clone size are given by that table; D and trimming were obtained from the DNA. This sample is represented by some 160,000 clones; roughly 82% of them were singletons. The biggest ten clones account for around 1.6% of the sample.

The CDR3 numbers 16 residues from cysteine through phenylalanine. Only CDR3 DNA is held: 48 bases, read in frame from base 1. V and J lose 1 base and 8 bases, and a span of 18 bases separates them. The germline V gene yields LGHNA for CDR1 and YSLEER for CDR2. The cohort consisted of more than 650 healthy bone marrow donors. Cohort members were all nominally healthy when sampled, although unrecorded immune exposures were likely present. The donor was CMV seronegative and was included in the group of about 350 seronegative cohort members. A peripheral blood sample was provided by each donor, and peripheral blood mononuclear cells were used for TCR beta sequencing. The Qiagen DNeasy Blood Extraction Kit was used to extract genomic DNA from the blood cell samples.

The source is a woman in her twenties or thirties in good health and CMV-seronegative. This receptor chain uses TRBV4-3 and TRBJ2-1; the D gene is perhaps TRBD2, on 6 matching bases. The sample comprised PBMCs. Read as DNA, the sequence is TGCGCCAGCAGCCAAGCATTAGCGGCGTGGGGTGATGAGCAGTTCTTC. Translated, this is CASSQALAAWGDEQFF.